The source of this T cell receptor beta chain is a study of blood T cell repertoires in COVID-19. Study details: Spain, Italy and the United States supplied samples that represented acute and convalescent COVID-19. In each case, the material was cDNA or gDNA derived from T cells, B-cell-depleted T cells, or PBMCs.

CDR3 size: 14 residues. The germline V gene encodes CDR1 SGHRS and CDR2 YFSETQ. Trimming removed 0 bases from V and 5 bases from J; junction bases left unmatched: 4. Authors' analysis steps: For nucleated cells, counts were estimated from reference gene primer amplification. Repertoires were generated with immunoSEQ multiplex PCR, while TCRdb's copy carries only in-frame clones and drops some. The V and J calls and clone size were taken over from that table, and D and trimming were inferred from the DNA. The table lists about 54,000 clones, around 80% of them singletons. Sequenced material: peripheral blood. V gene TRBV5-1 combines with J gene TRBJ2-7; 8 nucleotides agree with TRBD1. The TCR sequence derives from a man aged 50 to 60 with acute or convalescent COVID-19. The CDR3 DNA sequence: TGCGCCAGCAGCTTGGACAGGGGGTTCGACGAGCAGTACTTC. Translated, it gives CASSLDRGFDEQYF.